The present TCR beta chain was sequenced within a study of T cell repertoires in cytomegalovirus infection. Looking at the study overall: Public TCR beta signatures provided an indication of both CMV infection and a matching HLA type.

TCRdb analysed the reads with MiXCR anew, one entry per CDR3 protein. This sample has some 800,000 distinct CDR3 sequences; about 28% occur once, and the top ten carry around 14%. Study-wide points: Cumulative frequency of public TCR beta families picked out carriers of CMV plus the relevant HLA. The ex vivo response was dominated by HLA-C-restricted CMV-specific TCR beta clonotypes.

Germline lookup yields CDR1 SGHTA and CDR2 FQGNSA. V shed 4 bases, J shed 2 bases, and the junction held 7 bases outside the gene matches. The CDR3 extends over 16 amino acids. This clonotype was detected ten times or more. The antigen is undetermined. The genes are TRBV7-2 and TRBJ1-1; TRBD1 aligns across 10 bases. The receptor was isolated from a human donor in good health (CMV status not recorded). Some clones in this sample may be carry-over from other donors' samples. The specimen was cultured CD8+ T cells from PBMCs, collected from culture after CMV antigen stimulation. The CDR3 bases are TGTGCCAGCAGCTCCCGGGACAGGGGTTTTAACACTGAAGCTTTCTTT. Translated, it gives CASSSRDRGFNTEAFF.